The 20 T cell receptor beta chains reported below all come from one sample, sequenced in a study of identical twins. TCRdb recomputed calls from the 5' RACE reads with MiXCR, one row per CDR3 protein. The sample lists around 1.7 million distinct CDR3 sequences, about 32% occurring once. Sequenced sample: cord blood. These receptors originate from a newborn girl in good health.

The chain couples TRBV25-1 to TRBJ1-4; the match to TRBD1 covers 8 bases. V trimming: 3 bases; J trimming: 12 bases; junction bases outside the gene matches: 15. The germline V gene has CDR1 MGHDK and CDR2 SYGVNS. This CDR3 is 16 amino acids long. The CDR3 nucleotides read TGTGCCAGCAGTGACCATGCGACAGGGGCCCGGGAGGAACTGTTTTTT. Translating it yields CASSDHATGAREELFF. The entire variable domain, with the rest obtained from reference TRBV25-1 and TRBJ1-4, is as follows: EADIYQTPRYLVIGTGKKITLECSQTMGHDKMYWYQQDPGMELHLIHYSYGVNSTEKGDLSSESTVSRIRTEHFPLTLESARPSHTSQYLCASSDHATGAREELFFGSGTQLSVL.

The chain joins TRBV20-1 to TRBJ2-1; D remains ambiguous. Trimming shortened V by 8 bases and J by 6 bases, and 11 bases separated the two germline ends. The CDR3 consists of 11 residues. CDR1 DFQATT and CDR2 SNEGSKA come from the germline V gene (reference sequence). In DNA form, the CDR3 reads TGCAGTCCTGTACGAGTCAATGAGCAGTTCTTC. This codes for CSPVRVNEQFF.

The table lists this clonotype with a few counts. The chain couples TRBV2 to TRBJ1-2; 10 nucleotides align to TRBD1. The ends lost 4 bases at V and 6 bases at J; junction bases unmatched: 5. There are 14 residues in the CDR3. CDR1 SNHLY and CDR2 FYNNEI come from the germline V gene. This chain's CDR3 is CASSVGQGVDGYTF. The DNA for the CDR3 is TGTGCCAGCAGTGTAGGACAGGGGGTCGATGGCTACACCTTC.

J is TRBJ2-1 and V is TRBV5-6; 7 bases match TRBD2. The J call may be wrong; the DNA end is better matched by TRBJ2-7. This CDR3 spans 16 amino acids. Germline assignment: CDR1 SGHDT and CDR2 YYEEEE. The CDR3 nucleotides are TGTGCCAGCAGCTTGGGGGGGACTATAACCTACAATGAGCAGTACTTC. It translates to CASSLGGTITYNEQYF.

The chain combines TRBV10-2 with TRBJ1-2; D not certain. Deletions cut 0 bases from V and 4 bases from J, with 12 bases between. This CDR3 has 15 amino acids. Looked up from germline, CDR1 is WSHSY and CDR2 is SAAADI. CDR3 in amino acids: CASSESKTTLYGYTF. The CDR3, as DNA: TGCGCCAGCAGTGAGTCTAAAACCACCCTCTATGGCTACACCTTC.

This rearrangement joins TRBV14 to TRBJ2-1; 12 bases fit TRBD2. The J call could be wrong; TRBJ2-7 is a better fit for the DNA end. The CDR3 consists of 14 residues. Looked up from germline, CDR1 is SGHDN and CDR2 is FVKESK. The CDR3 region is CASQLAGGYNEQYF. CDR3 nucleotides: TGTGCCAGCCAACTAGCGGGGGGATACAATGAGCAGTACTTC.

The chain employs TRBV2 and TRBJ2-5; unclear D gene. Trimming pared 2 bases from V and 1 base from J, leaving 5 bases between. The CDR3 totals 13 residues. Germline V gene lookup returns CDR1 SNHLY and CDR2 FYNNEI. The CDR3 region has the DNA TGTGCCAGCAGTGAATATGTCCAAGAGACCCAGTACTTC. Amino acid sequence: CASSEYVQETQYF.

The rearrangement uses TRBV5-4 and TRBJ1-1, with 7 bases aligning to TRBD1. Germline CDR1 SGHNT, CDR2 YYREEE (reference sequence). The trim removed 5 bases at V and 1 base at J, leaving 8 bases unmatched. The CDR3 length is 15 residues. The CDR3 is CASSFGTAPNTEAFF. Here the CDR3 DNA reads TGTGCCAGCAGTTTTGGGACAGCGCCGAACACTGAAGCTTTCTTT.

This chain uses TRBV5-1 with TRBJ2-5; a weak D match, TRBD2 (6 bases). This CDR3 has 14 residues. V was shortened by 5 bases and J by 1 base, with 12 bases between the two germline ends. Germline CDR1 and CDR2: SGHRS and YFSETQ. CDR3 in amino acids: CASRFIGGQETQYF. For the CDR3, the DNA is TGCGCCAGCAGATTCATCGGGGGCCAAGAGACCCAGTACTTC.

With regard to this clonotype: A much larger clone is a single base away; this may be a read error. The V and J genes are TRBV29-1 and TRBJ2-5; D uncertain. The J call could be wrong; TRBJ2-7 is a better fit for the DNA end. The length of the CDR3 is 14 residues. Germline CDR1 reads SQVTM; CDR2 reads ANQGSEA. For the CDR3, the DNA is TGCAGCGCTGAAGATCTTGGCAGCTCCTACGAGCAGTACTTC. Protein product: CSAEDLGSSYEQYF.

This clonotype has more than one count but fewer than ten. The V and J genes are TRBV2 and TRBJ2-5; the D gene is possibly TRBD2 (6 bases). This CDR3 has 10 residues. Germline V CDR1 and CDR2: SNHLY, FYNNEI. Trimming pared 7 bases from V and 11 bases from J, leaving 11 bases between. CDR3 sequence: CASTGEQQYF. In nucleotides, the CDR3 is TGTGCCAGCACGGGGGAACAGCAGTACTTC.

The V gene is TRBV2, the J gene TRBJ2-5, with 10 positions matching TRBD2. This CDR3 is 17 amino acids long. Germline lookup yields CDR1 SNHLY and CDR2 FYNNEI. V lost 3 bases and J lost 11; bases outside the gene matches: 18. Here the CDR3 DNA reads TGTGCCAGCAGTGATCCCGAACTAGCGGGGTCCTACAATGAGCAGTACTTC. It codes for CASSDPELAGSYNEQYF.

The CDR3 DNA is TGTGCCAGCAGCGTTCGGACTAGTGAGACCGGGGAGCTGTTTTTT. It specifies CASSVRTSETGELFF. The chain joins TRBV9 to TRBJ2-2; TRBD2 matches 7 bases. CDR3 length: 15 amino acids. V shed 2 bases, J shed 5 bases, and the junction held 6 bases outside the gene matches. CDR1 and CDR2 from the germline V gene are SGDLS and YYNGEE.

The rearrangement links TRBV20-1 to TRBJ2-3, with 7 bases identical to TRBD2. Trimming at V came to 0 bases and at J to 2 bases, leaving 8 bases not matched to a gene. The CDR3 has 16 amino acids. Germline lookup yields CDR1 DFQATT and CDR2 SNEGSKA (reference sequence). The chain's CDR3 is CSARDPGRGNTDTQYF. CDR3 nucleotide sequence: TGCAGTGCTAGAGATCCGGGGCGGGGGAACACAGATACGCAGTATTTT.

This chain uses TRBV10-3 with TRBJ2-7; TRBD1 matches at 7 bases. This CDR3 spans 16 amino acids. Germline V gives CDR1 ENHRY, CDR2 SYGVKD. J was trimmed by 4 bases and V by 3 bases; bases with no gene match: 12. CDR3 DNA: TGTGCCATCAGTGATTCGACAGGGAATACCCCTTACGAGCAGTACTTC. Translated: CAISDSTGNTPYEQYF.

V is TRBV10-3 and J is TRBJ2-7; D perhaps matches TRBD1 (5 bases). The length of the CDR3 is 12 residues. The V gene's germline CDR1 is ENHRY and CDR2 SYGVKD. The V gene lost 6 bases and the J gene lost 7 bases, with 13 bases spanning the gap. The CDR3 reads CAIRDTYNEQYF. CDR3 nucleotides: TGTGCCATCAGGGACACCTACAATGAGCAGTACTTC.

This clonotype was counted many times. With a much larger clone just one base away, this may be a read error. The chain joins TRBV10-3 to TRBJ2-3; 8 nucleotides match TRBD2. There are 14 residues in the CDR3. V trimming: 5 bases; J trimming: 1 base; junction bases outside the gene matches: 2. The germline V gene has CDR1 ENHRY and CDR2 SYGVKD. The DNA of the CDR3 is TGTGCCATCAGTCCGACTAGCGGCACAGATACGCAGTATTTT. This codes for CAISPTSGTDTQYF.

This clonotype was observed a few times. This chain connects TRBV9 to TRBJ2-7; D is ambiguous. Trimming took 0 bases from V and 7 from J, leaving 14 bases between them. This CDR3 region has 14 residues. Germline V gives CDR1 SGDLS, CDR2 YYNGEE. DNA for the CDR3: TGTGCCAGCAGCGTAGAGCCCGGAGACAATGAGCAGTACTTC. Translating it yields CASSVEPGDNEQYF.

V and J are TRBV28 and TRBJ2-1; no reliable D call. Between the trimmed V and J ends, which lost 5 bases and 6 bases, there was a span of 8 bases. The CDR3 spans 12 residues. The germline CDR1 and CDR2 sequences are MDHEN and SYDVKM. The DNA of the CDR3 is TGTGCCAGCAGTCCCCCGTTCAATGAGCAGTTCTTC. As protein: CASSPPFNEQFF.

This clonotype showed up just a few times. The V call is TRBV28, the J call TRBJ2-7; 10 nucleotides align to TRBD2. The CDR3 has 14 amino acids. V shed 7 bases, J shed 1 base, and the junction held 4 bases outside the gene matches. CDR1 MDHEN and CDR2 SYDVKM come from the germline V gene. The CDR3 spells CASNQLAGSYEQYF. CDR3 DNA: TGTGCCAGCAACCAACTAGCGGGGTCCTACGAGCAGTACTTC.